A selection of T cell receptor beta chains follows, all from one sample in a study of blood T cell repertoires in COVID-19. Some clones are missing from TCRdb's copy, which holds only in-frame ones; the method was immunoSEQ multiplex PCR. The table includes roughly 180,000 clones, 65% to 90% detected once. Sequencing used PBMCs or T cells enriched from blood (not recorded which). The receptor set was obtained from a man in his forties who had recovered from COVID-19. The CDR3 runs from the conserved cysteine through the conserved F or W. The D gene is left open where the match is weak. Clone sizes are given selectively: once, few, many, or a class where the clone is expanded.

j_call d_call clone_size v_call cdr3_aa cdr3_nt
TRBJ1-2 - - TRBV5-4 CASSPDRNYGYTF TGTGCCAGCAGCCCCGACAGGAACTATGGCTACACCTTC
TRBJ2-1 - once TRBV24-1 CATAPEIGEQFF TGTGCCACCGCCCCAGAAATCGGGGAGCAGTTCTTC
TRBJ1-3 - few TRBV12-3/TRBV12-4 CASGGTNGNTIYF TGTGCCAGCGGGGGGACCAACGGAAACACCATATATTTT
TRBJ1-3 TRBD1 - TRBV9 CASSAGGQGTGNTIYF TGTGCCAGCAGCGCAGGGGGACAGGGGACTGGAAACACCATATATTTT
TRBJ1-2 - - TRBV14 CASSATLDRRSNYGYTF TGTGCCAGCAGCGCCACGCTCGACAGGAGAAGTAACTATGGCTACACCTTC
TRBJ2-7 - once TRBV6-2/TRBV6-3 CASTPTGVEQYF TGTGCCAGCACCCCGACCGGAGTTGAGCAGTACTTC
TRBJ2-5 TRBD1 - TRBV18 CASSPGTDGETQYF TGTGCCAGCTCGCCCGGGACAGATGGAGAGACCCAGTACTTC
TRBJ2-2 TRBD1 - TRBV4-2 CASSLRTGSGTGARVSSGELFF TGTGCCAGCAGCCTTCGGACAGGTTCGGGGACCGGGGCAAGAGTATCCTCCGGGGAGCTGTTTTTT
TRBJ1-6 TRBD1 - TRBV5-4 CASSTGTGVTPLHF TGTGCCAGCAGCACCGGGACAGGGGTCACACCCCTCCACTTT
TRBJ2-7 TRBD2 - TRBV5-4 CASSFGTSGSNEQYF TGTGCCAGCAGCTTCGGGACTAGCGGGAGTAACGAGCAGTACTTC
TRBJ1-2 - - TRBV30 CAWSRSYGYTF TGTGCCTGGAGCAGGTCTTATGGCTACACCTTC
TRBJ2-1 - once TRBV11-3 CASSSGVSYNEQFF TGTGCCAGCAGCTCAGGGGTTTCCTACAATGAGCAGTTCTTC
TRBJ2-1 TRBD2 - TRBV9 CASSGGGLADNEQFF TGTGCCAGCAGCGGTGGGGGACTAGCGGACAATGAGCAGTTCTTC
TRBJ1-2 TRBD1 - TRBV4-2 CASTSREQGLSGYTF TGTGCCAGCACCTCTCGTGAACAGGGGCTCTCTGGCTACACCTTC
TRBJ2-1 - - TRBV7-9 CASRPSTRGGEQFF TGTGCCAGCAGACCTAGCACCAGGGGCGGGGAGCAGTTCTTC
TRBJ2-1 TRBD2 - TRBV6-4 CASSDSAGAGNEQFF TGTGCCAGCAGTGACTCGGCGGGAGCGGGGAATGAGCAGTTCTTC
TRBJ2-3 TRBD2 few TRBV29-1 CSVEGGRSADTQYF TGCAGCGTTGAGGGCGGGAGGTCGGCAGATACGCAGTATTTT